A single sample gave rise to the 17 T cell receptor beta chains below, sequenced in a study of identical twins. Each CDR3 protein gets one entry after TCRdb re-called the 5' RACE reads with MiXCR. This table has around 490,000 distinct CDR3 sequences, 14% appearing once. Another study also made use of these data, one on yellow fever vaccine responses in identical twins.

Material: CD4+ T cells sorted from blood. These receptors all stem from a woman between 18 and 30 years old in good health.

The genes are TRBV15 and TRBJ2-7, with 9 bases fitting TRBD1. Germline assignment: CDR1 LNHNV and CDR2 YYDKDF (reference sequence). There are 15 residues in the CDR3. Germline trimming cut 2 bases from V and 3 bases from J; bases unmatched to any gene: 5. CDR3 amino acids: CATSRSRGQGYEQYF. The DNA for the CDR3 is TGTGCCACCAGCAGATCCAGGGGACAGGGCTACGAGCAGTACTTC.

The rearrangement links TRBV6-2 or TRBV6-3 to TRBJ1-2; no firm D call. V lost 5 bases to trimming and J lost 2 bases, with 30 bases between them. CDR3 length: 20 amino acids. CDR1 and CDR2 from the germline V gene are MNHEY and SVGEGT. CDR3 DNA sequence: TGTGCCAGCAGTCCCCTTAGTAGCTTTCTTGCTGTCGTACTAAACTATGGCTACACCTTC. It yields the protein CASSPLSSFLAVVLNYGYTF.

This clonotype has only a few counts. This chain uses TRBV12-3 or TRBV12-4 with TRBJ2-2; D ambiguous. CDR3 size: 15 residues. Trimming shortened V by 1 base and J by 3 bases, and 9 bases separated the two germline ends. CDR3 bases: TGTGCCAGCAGTTTAGGTTCACTATACACCGGGGAGCTGTTTTTT. This encodes CASSLGSLYTGELFF.

The rearrangement joins TRBV7-2 to TRBJ2-1; 11 bases align to TRBD2. Trimming at V came to 4 bases and at J to 9 bases, leaving 11 bases not matched to a gene. This CDR3 is 16 amino acids long. Germline V CDR1 and CDR2: SGHTA, FQGNSA. The CDR3 here is CASSSGTSGVWGEQFF. CDR3 nucleotides: TGTGCCAGCAGCTCCGGGACTAGCGGCGTCTGGGGTGAGCAGTTCTTC.

The chain recombines TRBV20-1 with TRBJ2-5; TRBD2 agrees at 10 bases. The germline CDR1 and CDR2 sequences are DFQATT and SNEGSKA (reference sequence). V shed 0 bases and J 2 bases; nucleotides not matched to a gene: 3. The CDR3 is 15 amino acids. The CDR3 is CSARDETSGQETQYF. CDR3 bases: TGCAGTGCTAGAGATGAGACTAGCGGGCAAGAGACCCAGTACTTC.

This clonotype turned up a few times. The J gene is TRBJ1-2, the V gene TRBV24-1; 9 bases map to TRBD1. Trimming at V came to 0 bases and at J to 6 bases, leaving 1 base not matched to a gene. The CDR3 covers 14 residues. Per germline, CDR1 KGHDR and CDR2 SFDVKD. The DNA for the CDR3 is TGTGCCACCAGTGATTTGGACAGGGGGAATGGCTACACCTTC. This encodes CATSDLDRGNGYTF.

This clonotype was seen more than once but under ten times. J is TRBJ2-7 and V is TRBV20-1; 11 nucleotides match TRBD2. Germline values: CDR1 DFQATT, CDR2 SNEGSKA (reference sequence). The length of the CDR3 is 14 residues. The ends lost 5 bases at V and 5 bases at J; junction bases unmatched: 8. This CDR3 is CSALSGGASNEQYF. The CDR3, as DNA: TGCAGTGCTCTTAGCGGGGGGGCTTCAAACGAGCAGTACTTC.

The chain couples TRBV6-2 or TRBV6-3 to TRBJ2-7, with 7 nucleotides matching TRBD1. Germline assignment: CDR1 MNHEY and CDR2 SVGEGT. Trimming at V came to 7 bases and at J to 4 bases, leaving 7 bases not matched to a gene. This CDR3 has 13 amino acids. Here the CDR3 DNA reads TGTGCCAGCACTCGAGACAGGGTATACGAGCAGTACTTC. This gives the protein CASTRDRVYEQYF.

This clonotype was seen ten or more times. This chain joins TRBV12-3 or TRBV12-4 and TRBJ2-2; D call uncertain. The ends were cut back, 2 bases at V and 6 bases at J, with 7 bases in the middle. This CDR3 has 13 amino acids. The CDR3 sequence is CASSLLGPGELFF. CDR3 nucleotide sequence: TGTGCCAGCAGTTTACTAGGGCCCGGGGAGCTGTTTTTT.

This sequence joins TRBV6-6 and TRBJ2-5, with a tentative D call TRBD1 (5 bases). V was clipped by 6 bases and J by 7 bases, with 9 bases between them. Germline values: CDR1 MNHNY, CDR2 SVGAGI (reference sequence). The CDR3 has 11 residues. The CDR3: CASRGEGTQYF. The CDR3 DNA follows: TGTGCCAGCAGAGGGGAAGGGACCCAGTACTTC.

J is TRBJ1-2 and V is TRBV19; TRBD1 matches at 8 bases. The CDR3 spans 15 residues. With 5 bases clipped from V and 7 bases from J, the junction kept 12 bases outside the gene matches. The germline V gene encodes CDR1 LNHDA and CDR2 SQIVND (reference sequence). CDR3 nucleotide sequence: TGTGCCAGTAGTGGCCAGGGCAGGGGGCTAGGTGGCTACACCTTC. Its protein is CASSGQGRGLGGYTF.

The chain is built from TRBV6-2 or TRBV6-3 and TRBJ2-7, with a possible D match to TRBD2 (6 bases). The CDR3 has 15 amino acids. The V end was cut by 6 bases, the J end by 2 bases, with 17 bases between. CDR1 and CDR2 from the germline V gene are MNHEY and SVGEGT. CDR3 DNA sequence: TGTGCCAGCAGCAACGGAGGGACGTCAACCTACGAGCAGTACTTC. It codes for CASSNGGTSTYEQYF.

The rearrangement joins TRBV6-2 or TRBV6-3 to TRBJ2-7, with D perhaps being TRBD1 or TRBD2 (5 bases each). Germline V gene data show CDR1 as MNHEY and CDR2 as SVGEGT. V lost 6 bases to trimming and J lost 0 bases, with 15 bases between them. This CDR3 has 15 residues. CDR3 protein: CASSEVGTGSYEQYF. DNA of the CDR3: TGTGCCAGCAGCGAAGTTGGGACCGGCTCCTACGAGCAGTACTTC.

This clonotype has just a few counts. The rearrangement links TRBV7-9 to TRBJ1-5, with 9 positions matching TRBD1. The CDR3 extends over 15 amino acids. Germline-derived CDR1 and CDR2 are SEHNR and FQNEAQ (reference sequence). The junction had 4 bases not matched to a gene; V was cut back by 1 base and J by 6 bases. As DNA, the CDR3 is TGTGCCAGCAGCTTAGGGGACAGGGAAGCTCAGCCCCAGCATTTT. Translation: CASSLGDREAQPQHF.

This clonotype was detected only a few times. This chain uses TRBV24-1 with TRBJ2-5; TRBD1 is a possible D gene (5 bases). The CDR3 length is 12 residues. Germline V lookup: CDR1 KGHDR, CDR2 SFDVKD. V gave up 3 bases and J gave up 9 bases, with 10 bases separating them. CDR3 sequence (DNA): TGTGCCACCAGTGATAGCGCCAGGGCCCAGTACTTC. Translation: CATSDSARAQYF.

The chain is built from TRBV15 and TRBJ2-5, with 7 bases that match TRBD2. This CDR3 has 14 residues. Losses at the gene ends were 3 bases for V and 2 bases for J; bases not matched to a gene: 3. In germline, CDR1 is LNHNV, CDR2 YYDKDF (reference sequence). The CDR3 sequence: CATSSRDYQETQYF. The CDR3 coding sequence is TGTGCCACCAGCAGCCGGGACTATCAAGAGACCCAGTACTTC.

The J gene is TRBJ2-4, the V gene TRBV12-3 or TRBV12-4, with D possibly TRBD1 on 5 matching bases. The CDR3 is made up of 13 amino acids. V shed 5 bases and J shed 7 bases, with 12 bases lying between them. In DNA, the CDR3 is TGTGCCAGCAGTCCCTCCCAGGGCAACATTCAGTACTTC. It yields the protein CASSPSQGNIQYF.